The present entry profiles one T cell receptor (beta chain) with its context. These data are taken from a study of blood T cell repertoires in COVID-19. Study overall: COVID-19 samples, acute and convalescent, were from the United States, Italy and Spain. Sample material is recorded as cDNA or gDNA derived from T cells, B-cell-depleted T cells, or PBMCs.

V lost 6 bases and J lost 4; bases outside the gene matches: 5. The CDR3 runs 13 residues. Germline lookup yields CDR1 MDHEN and CDR2 SYDVKM. Participants came from roughly 23 US areas, aged about 18 to 89 years. Assignment of participants to cohorts was predicated upon participant-reported clinical history. Generated by immunoSEQ multiplex PCR, the TCRdb table keeps only in-frame clones and is missing some. The sample yields 200,000 to 300,000 clones, 86% seen once. The TCR comes from a woman aged 45 to 65 who had recovered from COVID-19. Sequenced input: PBMCs or T cells enriched from blood (not recorded which). This chain connects TRBV28 to TRBJ1-2; 7 nucleotides match TRBD1. CDR3 in amino acids: CASRVGTVYGYTF. The CDR3 bases are TGTGCCAGCAGAGTCGGGACAGTCTATGGCTACACCTTC.